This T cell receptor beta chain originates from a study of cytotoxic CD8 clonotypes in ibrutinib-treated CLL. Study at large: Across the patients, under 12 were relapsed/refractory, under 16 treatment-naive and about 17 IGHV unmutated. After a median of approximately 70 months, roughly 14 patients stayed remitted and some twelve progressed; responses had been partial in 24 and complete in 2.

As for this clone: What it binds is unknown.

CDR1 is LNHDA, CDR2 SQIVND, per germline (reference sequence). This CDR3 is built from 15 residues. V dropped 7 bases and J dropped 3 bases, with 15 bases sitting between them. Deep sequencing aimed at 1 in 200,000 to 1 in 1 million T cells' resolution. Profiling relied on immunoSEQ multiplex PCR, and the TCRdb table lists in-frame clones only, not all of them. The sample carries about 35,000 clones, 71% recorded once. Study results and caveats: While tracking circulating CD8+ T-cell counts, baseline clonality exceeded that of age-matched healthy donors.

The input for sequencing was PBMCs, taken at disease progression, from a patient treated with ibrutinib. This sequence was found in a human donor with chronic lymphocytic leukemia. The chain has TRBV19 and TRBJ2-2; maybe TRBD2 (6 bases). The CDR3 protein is CASTIGGAHTGELFF. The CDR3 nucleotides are TGTGCCAGTACGATTGGAGGGGCTCACACCGGGGAGCTGTTTTTT.